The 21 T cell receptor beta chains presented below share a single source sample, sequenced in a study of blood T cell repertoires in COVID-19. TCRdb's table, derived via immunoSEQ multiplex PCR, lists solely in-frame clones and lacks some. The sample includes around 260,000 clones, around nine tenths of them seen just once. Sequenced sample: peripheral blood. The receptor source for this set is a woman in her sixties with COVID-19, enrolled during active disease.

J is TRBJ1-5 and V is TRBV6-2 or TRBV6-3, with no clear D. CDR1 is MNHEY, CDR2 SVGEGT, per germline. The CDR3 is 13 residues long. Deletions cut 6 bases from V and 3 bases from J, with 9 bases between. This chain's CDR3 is CASSRGINQPQHF. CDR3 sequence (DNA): TGTGCCAGCAGCCGCGGGATCAATCAGCCCCAGCATTTT.

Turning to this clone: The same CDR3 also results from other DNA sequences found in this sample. CDR3 DNA: TGTGCCAGCAGCCTAGCGGGCGCTTACAATGAGCAGTTCTTC. Protein sequence: CASSLAGAYNEQFF. The J gene is TRBJ2-1, the V gene TRBV5-4; 8 nucleotides line up with TRBD2. The germline gives CDR1 SGHNT, CDR2 YYREEE (reference sequence). The CDR3 length is 14 residues. Trimming took 4 bases from V and 4 from J; bases not matched to a gene: 4.

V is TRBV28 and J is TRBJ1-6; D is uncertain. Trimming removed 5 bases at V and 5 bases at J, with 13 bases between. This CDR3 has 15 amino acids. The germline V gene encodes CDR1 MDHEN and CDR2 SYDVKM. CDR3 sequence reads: CASSPRDTDNSPLHF. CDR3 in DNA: TGTGCCAGCAGTCCCCGTGACACAGATAATTCACCCCTCCACTTT.

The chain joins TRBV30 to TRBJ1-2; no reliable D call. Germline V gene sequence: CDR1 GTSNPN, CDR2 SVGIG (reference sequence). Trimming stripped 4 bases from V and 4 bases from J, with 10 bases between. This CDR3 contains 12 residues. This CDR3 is CAWTPGGYGYTF. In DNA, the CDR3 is TGTGCCTGGACCCCAGGTGGCTATGGCTACACCTTC. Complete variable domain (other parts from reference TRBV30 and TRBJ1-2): SQTIHQWPATLVQPVGSPLSLECTVEGTSNPNLYWYRQAAGRGLQLLFYSVGIGQISSEVPQNLSASRPQDRQFILSSKKLLLSDSGFYLCAWTPGGYGYTFGSGTRLTVV.

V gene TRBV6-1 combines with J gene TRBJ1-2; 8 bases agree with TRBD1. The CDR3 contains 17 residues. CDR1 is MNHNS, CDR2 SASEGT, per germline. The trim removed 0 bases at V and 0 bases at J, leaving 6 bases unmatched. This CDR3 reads CASSEAGTGWANYGYTF. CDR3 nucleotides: TGTGCCAGCAGTGAAGCAGGGACAGGTTGGGCTAACTATGGCTACACCTTC.

Here the CDR3 reads CASSITSAHEQYF. CDR3 DNA sequence: TGTGCCAGTAGTATCACTAGCGCCCACGAGCAGTACTTC. The chain has TRBV19 and TRBJ2-7; 7 nucleotides match TRBD2. This CDR3 is built from 13 residues. The germline V gene encodes CDR1 LNHDA and CDR2 SQIVND (reference sequence). Trimming cost V 3 bases and J 5 bases; bases outside gene matches: 4.

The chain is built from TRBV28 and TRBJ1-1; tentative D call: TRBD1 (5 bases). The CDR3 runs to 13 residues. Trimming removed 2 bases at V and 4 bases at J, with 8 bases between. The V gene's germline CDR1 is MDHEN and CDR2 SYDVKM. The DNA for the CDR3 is TGTGCCAGCAGTTTAGACAGTTTCACTGAAGCTTTCTTT. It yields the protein CASSLDSFTEAFF.

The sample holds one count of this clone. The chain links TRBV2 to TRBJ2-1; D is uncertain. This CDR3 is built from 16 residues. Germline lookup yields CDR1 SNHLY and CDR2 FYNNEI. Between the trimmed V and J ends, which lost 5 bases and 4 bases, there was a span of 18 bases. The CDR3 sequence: CASSPRRFGLYNEQFF. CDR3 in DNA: TGTGCCAGCAGTCCCCGACGTTTTGGGCTTTACAATGAGCAGTTCTTC.

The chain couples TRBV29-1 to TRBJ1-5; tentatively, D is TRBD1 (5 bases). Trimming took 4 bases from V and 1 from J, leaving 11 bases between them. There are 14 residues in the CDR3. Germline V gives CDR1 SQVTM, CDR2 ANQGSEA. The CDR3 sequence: CSVGYGGSNQPQHF. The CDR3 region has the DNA TGCAGCGTTGGTTATGGGGGGAGCAATCAGCCCCAGCATTTT.

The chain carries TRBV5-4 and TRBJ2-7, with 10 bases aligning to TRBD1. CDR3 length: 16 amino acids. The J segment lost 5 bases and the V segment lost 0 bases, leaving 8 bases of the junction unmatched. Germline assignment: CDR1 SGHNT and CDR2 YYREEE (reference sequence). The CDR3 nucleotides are TGTGCCAGCAGCTTGGGTTTAGGGACAGGGGAAAACGAGCAGTACTTC. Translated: CASSLGLGTGENEQYF.

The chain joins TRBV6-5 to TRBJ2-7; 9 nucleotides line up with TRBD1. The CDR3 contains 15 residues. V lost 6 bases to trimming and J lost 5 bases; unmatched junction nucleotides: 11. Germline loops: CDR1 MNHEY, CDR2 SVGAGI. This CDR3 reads CASRTGTGTSHEQYF. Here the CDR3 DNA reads TGTGCCAGCAGAACCGGGACAGGGACATCCCACGAGCAGTACTTC.

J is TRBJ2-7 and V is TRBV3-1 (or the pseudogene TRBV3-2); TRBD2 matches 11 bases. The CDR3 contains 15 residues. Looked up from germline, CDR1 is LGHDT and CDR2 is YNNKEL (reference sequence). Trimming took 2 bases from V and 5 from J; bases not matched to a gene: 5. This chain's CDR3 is CASSQTTSGSDEQYF. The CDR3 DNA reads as TGTGCCAGCAGCCAAACCACTAGCGGGAGCGACGAGCAGTACTTC.

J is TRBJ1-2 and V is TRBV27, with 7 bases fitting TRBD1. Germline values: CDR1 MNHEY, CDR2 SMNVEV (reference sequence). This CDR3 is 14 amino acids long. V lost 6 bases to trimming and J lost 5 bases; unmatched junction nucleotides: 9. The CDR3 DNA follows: TGTGCCAGCAGAATTACAGGGGCGACTTATGGCTACACCTTC. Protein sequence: CASRITGATYGYTF.

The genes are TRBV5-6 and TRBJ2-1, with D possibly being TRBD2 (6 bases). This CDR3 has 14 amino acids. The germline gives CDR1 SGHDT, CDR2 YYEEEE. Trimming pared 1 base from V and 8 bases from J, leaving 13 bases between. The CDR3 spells CASSLRRVTHEQFF. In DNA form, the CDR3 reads TGTGCCAGCAGCTTGAGGAGGGTCACCCATGAGCAGTTCTTC.

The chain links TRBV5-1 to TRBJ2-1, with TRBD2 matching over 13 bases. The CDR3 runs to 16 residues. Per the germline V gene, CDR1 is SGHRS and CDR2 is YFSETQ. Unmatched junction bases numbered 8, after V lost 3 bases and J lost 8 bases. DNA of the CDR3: TGCGCCAGCAGCTCAAGGACTAGCGGGAGTTTTGATGAGCAGTTCTTC. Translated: CASSSRTSGSFDEQFF.

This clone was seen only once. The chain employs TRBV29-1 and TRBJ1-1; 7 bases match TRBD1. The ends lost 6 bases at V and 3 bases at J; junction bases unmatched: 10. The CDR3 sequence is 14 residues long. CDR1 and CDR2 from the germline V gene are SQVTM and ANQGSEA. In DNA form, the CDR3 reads TGCAGCGTGACTAGGGACAGAGGAGACACTGAAGCTTTCTTT. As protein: CSVTRDRGDTEAFF.

CDR3 DNA sequence: TGTGCCAGCAGTGGGGCCTTACTCGGGGAGCTGTTTTTT. Protein: CASSGALLGELFF. J is TRBJ2-2 and V is TRBV5-6; D possibly corresponds to TRBD1 (5 bases). The germline CDR1 and CDR2 sequences are SGHDT and YYEEEE. Trimming removed 5 bases from V and 7 bases from J, with 12 bases in between. This CDR3 has 13 amino acids. The complete variable domain, with remaining parts taken from reference TRBV5-6 and TRBJ2-2, reads DAGVTQSPTHLIKTRGQQVTLRCSPKSGHDTVSWYQQALGQGPQFIFQYYEEEERQRGNFPDRFSGHQFPNYSSELNVNALLLGDSALYLCASSGALLGELFFGEGSRLTVL.

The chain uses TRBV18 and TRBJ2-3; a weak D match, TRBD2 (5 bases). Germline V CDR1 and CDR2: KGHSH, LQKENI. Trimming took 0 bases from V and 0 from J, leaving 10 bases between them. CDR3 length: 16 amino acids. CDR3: CASSPPPAASTDTQYF. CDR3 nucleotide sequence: TGTGCCAGCTCACCACCGCCAGCGGCTAGCACAGATACGCAGTATTTT.

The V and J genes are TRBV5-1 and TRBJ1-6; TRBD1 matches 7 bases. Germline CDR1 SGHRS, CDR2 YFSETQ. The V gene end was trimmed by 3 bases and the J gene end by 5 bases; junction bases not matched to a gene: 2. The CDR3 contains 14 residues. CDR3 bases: TGCGCCAGCAGCTGGGACAGAAATAATTCACCCCTCCACTTT. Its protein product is CASSWDRNNSPLHF. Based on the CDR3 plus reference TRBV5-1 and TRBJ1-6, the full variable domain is KAGVTQTPRYLIKTRGQQVTLSCSPISGHRSVSWYQQTPGQGLQFLFEYFSETQRNKGNFPGRFSGRQFSNSRSEMNVSTLELGDSALYLCASSWDRNNSPLHFGNGTRLTVT.

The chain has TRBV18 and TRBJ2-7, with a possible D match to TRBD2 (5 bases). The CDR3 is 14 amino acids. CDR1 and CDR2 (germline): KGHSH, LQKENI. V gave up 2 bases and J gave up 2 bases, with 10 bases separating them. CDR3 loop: CASSPSSAAYEQYF. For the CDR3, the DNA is TGTGCCAGCTCACCAAGTAGCGCCGCCTACGAGCAGTACTTC. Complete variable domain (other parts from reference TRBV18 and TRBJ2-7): NAGVMQNPRHLVRRRGQEARLRCSPMKGHSHVYWYRQLPEEGLKFMVYLQKENIIDESGMPKERFSAEFPKEGPSILRIQQVVRGDSAAYFCASSPSSAAYEQYFGPGTRLTVT.

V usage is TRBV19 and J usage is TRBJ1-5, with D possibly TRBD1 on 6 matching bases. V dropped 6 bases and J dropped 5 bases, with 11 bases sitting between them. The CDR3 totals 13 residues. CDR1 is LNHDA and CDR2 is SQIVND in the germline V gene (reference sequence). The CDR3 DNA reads TGTGCCAGTAGAAGGGGGTTCGATCAGCCCCAGCATTTT. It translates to CASRRGFDQPQHF.